Included here is one T cell receptor (beta chain) sequence, with context. This sample was taken from a study of shared T cell receptors in the human thymus. V lost 1 base and J lost 1; bases outside the gene matches: 9. From germline, CDR1 is LGHNA and CDR2 YSLEER. The CDR3 loop spans 17 amino acids. Data came from immunoSEQ multiplex PCR; TCRdb stores just in-frame clones and leaves some out. The sample lists 500,000 to 750,000 clones, around 89% occurring once. The same sample was also used in a study of human thymus T cells. Per that paper: Thymic resections from corrective heart surgery supplied the tissue. Blood and thymic repertoires both appeared biased in V and J gene usage. Related research found strongly overlapping thymic repertoires in unrelated individuals.

This chain links TRBV4-3 with TRBJ2-7, with TRBD2 identical over 8 bases. This receptor was taken from a boy under two years old with a congenital heart defect. The sample was thymocytes. CDR3 amino acids: CASSQAGGANPSYEQYF. CDR3 nucleotides: TGCGCCAGCAGCCAAGCGGGGGGGGCTAACCCATCCTACGAGCAGTACTTC.